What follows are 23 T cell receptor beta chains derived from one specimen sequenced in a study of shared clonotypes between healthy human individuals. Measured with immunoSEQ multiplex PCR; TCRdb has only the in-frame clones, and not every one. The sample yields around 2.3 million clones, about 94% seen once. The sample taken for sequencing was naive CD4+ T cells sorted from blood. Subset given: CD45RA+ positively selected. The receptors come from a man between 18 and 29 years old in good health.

CDR3 sequence reads: CASSLVSGVANEQFF. The CDR3 nucleotides read TGTGCCAGCAGCTTAGTTTCGGGAGTAGCAAATGAGCAGTTCTTC. The V and J genes are TRBV13 and TRBJ2-1, with D tentatively TRBD2 (6 bases). This CDR3 is 15 amino acids long. Germline V lookup: CDR1 PRHDT, CDR2 FYEKMQ (reference sequence). Trimming took off 1 base at V and 7 bases at J, with 14 bases between the two ends.

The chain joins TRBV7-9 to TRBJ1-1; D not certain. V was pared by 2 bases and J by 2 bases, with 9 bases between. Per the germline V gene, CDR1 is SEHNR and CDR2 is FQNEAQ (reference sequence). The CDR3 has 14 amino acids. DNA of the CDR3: TGTGCCAGCAGCTTAAGGAGGGATAACACTGAAGCTTTCTTT. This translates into CASSLRRDNTEAFF.

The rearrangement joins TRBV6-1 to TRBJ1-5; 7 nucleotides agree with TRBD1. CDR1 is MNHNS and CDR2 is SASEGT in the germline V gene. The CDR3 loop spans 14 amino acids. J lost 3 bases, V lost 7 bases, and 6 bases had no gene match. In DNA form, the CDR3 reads TGTGCCAGCACCGGGGGACAGCACAATCAGCCCCAGCATTTT. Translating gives CASTGGQHNQPQHF.

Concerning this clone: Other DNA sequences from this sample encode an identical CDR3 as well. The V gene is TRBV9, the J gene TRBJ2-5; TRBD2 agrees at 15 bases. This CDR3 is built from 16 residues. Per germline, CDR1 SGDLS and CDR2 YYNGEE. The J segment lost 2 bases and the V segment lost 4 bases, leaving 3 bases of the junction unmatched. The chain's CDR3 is CASSSGLAGGQETQYF. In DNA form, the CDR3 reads TGTGCCAGCAGCTCCGGACTAGCGGGGGGGCAAGAGACCCAGTACTTC. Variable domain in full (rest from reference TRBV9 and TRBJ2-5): DSGVTQTPKHLITATGQRVTLRCSPRSGDLSVYWYQQSLDQGLQFLIQYYNGEERAKGNILERFSAQQFPDLHSELNLSSLELGDSALYFCASSSGLAGGQETQYFGPGTRLLVL.

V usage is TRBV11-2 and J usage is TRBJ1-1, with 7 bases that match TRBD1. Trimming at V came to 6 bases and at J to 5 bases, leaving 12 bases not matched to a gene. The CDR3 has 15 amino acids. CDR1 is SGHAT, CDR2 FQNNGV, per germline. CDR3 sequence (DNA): TGTGCCAGCAGACAGCTTAGACAGGGACGGACTGAAGCTTTCTTT. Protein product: CASRQLRQGRTEAFF.

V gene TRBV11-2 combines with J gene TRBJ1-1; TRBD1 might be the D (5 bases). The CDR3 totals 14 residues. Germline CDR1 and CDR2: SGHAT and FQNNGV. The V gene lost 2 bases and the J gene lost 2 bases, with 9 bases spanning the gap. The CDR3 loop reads CASSLMGGNTEAFF. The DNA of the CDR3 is TGTGCCAGCAGCTTAATGGGGGGTAACACTGAAGCTTTCTTT.

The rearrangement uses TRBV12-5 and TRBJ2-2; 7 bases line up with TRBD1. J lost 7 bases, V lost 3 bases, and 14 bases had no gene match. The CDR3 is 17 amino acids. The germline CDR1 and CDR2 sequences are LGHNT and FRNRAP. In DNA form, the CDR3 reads TGTGCTAGTGGTTTACGACATCCGACAGGGTATGTCGGGGAGCTGTTTTTT. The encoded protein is CASGLRHPTGYVGELFF.

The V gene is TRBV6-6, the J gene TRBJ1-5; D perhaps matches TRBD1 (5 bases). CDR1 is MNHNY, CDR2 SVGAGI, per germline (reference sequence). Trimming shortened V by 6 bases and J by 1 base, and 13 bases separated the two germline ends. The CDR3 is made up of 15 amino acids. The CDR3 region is CASRSGGTSNQPQHF. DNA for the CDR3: TGTGCCAGCAGGTCTGGGGGGACGAGCAATCAGCCCCAGCATTTT.

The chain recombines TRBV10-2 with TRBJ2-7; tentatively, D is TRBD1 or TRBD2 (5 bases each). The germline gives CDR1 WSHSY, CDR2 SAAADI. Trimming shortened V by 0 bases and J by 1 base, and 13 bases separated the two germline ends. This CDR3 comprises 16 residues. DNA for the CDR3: TGCGCCAGCAGTGAGTCGGGACGGGGAAAGTCCTACGAGCAGTACTTC. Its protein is CASSESGRGKSYEQYF.

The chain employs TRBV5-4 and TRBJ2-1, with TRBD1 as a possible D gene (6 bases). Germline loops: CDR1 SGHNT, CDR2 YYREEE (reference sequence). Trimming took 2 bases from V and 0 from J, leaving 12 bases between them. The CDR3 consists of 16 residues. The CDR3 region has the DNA TGTGCCAGCAGCTTCCCGACAGGCGACTCCTACAATGAGCAGTTCTTC. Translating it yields CASSFPTGDSYNEQFF.

CDR3 protein: CASYVPSGNTIYF. The CDR3 region has the DNA TGTGCCAGCTACGTCCCCTCTGGAAACACCATATATTTT. The rearrangement joins TRBV28 to TRBJ1-3, with D uncertain. CDR1 and CDR2 (germline): MDHEN, SYDVKM. The CDR3 covers 13 residues. V lost 8 bases and J lost 0, with 8 bases in between.

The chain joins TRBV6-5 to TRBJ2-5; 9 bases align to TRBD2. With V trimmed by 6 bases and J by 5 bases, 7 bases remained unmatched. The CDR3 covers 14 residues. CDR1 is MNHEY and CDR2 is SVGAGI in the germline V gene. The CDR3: CASRSGLAIETQYF. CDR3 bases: TGTGCCAGCAGGTCGGGACTAGCAATCGAGACCCAGTACTTC.

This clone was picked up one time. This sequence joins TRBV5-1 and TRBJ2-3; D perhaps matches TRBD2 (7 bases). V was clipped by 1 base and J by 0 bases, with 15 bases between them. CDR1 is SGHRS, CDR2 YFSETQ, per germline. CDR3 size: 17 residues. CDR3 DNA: TGCGCCAGCAGCTTGTGGCCGGGGGGCCCTAGCACAGATACGCAGTATTTT. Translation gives CASSLWPGGPSTDTQYF.

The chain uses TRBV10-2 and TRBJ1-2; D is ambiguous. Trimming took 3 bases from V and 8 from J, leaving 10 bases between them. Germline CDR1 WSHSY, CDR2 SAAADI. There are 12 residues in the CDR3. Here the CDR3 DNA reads TGCGCCAGCAGTGACGGACTATGGGGCTACACCTTC. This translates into CASSDGLWGYTF.

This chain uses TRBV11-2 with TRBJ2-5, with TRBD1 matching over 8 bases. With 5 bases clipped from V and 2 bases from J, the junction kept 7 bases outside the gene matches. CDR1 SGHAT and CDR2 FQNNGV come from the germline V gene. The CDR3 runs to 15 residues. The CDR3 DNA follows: TGTGCCAGCAGCAGCGGACAGGGTCGGCAAGAGACCCAGTACTTC. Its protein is CASSSGQGRQETQYF.

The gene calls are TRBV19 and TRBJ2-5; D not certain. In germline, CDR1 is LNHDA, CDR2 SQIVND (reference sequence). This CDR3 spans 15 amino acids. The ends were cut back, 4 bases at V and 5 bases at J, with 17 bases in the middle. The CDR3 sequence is CASSSRRLIQETQYF. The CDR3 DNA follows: TGTGCCAGTAGTAGCCGAAGACTGATCCAGGAGACCCAGTACTTC.

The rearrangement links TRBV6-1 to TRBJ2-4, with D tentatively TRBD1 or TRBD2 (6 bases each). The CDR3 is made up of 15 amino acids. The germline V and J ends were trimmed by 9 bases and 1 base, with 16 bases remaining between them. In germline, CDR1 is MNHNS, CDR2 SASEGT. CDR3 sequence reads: CASTPLGGAKNIQYF. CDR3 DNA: TGTGCCAGTACCCCACTAGGGGGGGCCAAAAACATTCAGTACTTC.

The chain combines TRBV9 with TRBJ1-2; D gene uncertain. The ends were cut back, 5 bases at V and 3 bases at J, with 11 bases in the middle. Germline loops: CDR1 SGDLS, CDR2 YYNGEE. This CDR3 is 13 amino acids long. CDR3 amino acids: CASSPQVDYGYTF. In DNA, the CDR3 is TGTGCCAGCAGTCCTCAGGTTGACTATGGCTACACCTTC.

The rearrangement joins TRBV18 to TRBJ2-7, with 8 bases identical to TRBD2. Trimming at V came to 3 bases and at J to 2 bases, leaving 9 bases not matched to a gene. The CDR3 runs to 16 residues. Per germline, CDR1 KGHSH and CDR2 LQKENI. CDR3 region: CASSPVAGGEAYEQYF. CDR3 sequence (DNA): TGTGCCAGCTCACCGGTCGCCGGGGGGGAAGCCTACGAGCAGTACTTC. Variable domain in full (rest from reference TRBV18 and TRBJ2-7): NAGVMQNPRHLVRRRGQEARLRCSPMKGHSHVYWYRQLPEEGLKFMVYLQKENIIDESGMPKERFSAEFPKEGPSILRIQQVVRGDSAAYFCASSPVAGGEAYEQYFGPGTRLTVT.

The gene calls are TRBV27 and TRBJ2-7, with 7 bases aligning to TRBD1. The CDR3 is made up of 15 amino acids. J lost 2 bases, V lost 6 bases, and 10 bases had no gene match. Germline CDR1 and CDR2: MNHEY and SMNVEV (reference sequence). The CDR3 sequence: CASRVGRQGTYEQYF. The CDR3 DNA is TGTGCCAGCAGAGTGGGAAGACAGGGAACCTACGAGCAGTACTTC.

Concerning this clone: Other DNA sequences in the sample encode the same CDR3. CDR3: CASSPAGTEAFF. In DNA form, the CDR3 reads TGCGCCAGCAGCCCGGCGGGCACTGAAGCTTTCTTT. The genes are TRBV5-1 and TRBJ1-1; D is uncertain. Germline V gene sequence: CDR1 SGHRS, CDR2 YFSETQ. The CDR3 sequence is 12 residues long. With 4 bases removed from V and 4 bases from J, the gap between germline ends came to 8 bases.

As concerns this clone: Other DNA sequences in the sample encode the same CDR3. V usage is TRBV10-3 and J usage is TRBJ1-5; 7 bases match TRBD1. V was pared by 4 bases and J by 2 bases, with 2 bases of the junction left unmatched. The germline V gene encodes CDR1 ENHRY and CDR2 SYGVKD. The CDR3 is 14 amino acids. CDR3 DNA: TGTGCCATCAGTGGACAGGGCGGCAATCAGCCCCAGCATTTT. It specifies CAISGQGGNQPQHF.

The CDR3 bases are TGTGCCAGCAGTTACTCGGGGTCTAGCGGCGCCTACGAGCAGTACTTC. This translates into CASSYSGSSGAYEQYF. The V call is TRBV6-5, the J call TRBJ2-7; 7 nucleotides agree with TRBD2. CDR3 size: 16 residues. Trimming at V came to 0 bases and at J to 2 bases, leaving 7 bases not matched to a gene. CDR1 and CDR2 from the germline V gene are MNHEY and SVGAGI.